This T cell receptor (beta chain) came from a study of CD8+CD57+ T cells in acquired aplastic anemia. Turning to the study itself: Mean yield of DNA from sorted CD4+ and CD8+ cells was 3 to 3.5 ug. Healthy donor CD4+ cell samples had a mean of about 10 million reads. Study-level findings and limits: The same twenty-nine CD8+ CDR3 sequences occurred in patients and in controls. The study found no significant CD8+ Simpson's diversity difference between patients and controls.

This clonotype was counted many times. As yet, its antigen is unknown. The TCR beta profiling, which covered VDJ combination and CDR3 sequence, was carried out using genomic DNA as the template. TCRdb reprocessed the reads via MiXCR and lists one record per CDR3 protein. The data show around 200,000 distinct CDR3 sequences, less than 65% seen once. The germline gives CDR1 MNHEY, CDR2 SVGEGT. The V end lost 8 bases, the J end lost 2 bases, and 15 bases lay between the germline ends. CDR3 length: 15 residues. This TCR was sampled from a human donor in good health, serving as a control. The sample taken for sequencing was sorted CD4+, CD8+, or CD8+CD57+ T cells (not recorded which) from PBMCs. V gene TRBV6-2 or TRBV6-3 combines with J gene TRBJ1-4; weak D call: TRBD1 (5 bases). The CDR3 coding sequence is TGTGCCAGCGGACAAGGGGCCCAGACTAATGAAAAACTGTTTTTT. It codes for CASGQGAQTNEKLFF.